The clone carrying this T cell receptor (beta chain) has at least ten counts. TCRdb called the 5' RACE reads again in MiXCR, with one record for every CDR3 protein. The top ten clones hold 3% to 4% of a sample with hundreds of thousands of distinct CDR3 sequences, approximately 10% of them seen once. This entry comes from a study of T cells after yellow fever vaccination. The CDR3 contains 15 residues. CDR1 and CDR2 from the germline V gene are SEHNR and FQNEAQ (reference sequence). V lost 0 bases and J lost 1, with 6 bases in between. The TCR sequence derives from a young man who received the YFV17D yellow fever vaccine. The chain recombines TRBV7-9 with TRBJ2-2; weak D call: TRBD2 (6 bases). The sample in question was CD4+ T cells sorted from PBMCs, obtained 5 days after the yellow fever booster vaccination. CDR3: CASSLAGRNTGELFF. The CDR3 nucleotides read TGTGCCAGCAGCTTAGCCGGGAGGAACACCGGGGAGCTGTTTTTT.